This is a list of T cell receptor beta chains from one sample in a study of blood T cell repertoires in COVID-19. Here immunoSEQ multiplex PCR was the method, and the copy in TCRdb shows in-frame clones only, minus some. The repertoire holds about 120,000 clones, with 70% to 90% as singletons. Sequencing used peripheral blood. The receptors here all came from a man aged 35-49 years with acute or convalescent COVID-19. The CDR3 runs from the conserved cysteine through the conserved F or W. The D gene is left open where the match is weak. Some rows have no size entry. The others give once, few or many, or a class for an expanded clone.

TRBV7-2,TRBJ2-7,-,-,CASSLAAGNYEQYF,TGTGCCAGCAGCTTAGCGGCGGGAAACTACGAGCAGTACTTC
TRBV5-3,TRBJ2-3,-,-,CARSNSSTDTQYF,TGTGCCAGAAGCAACAGTAGCACAGATACGCAGTATTTT
TRBV5-5,TRBJ2-1,TRBD1,-,CASTRTGSNEQFF,TGTGCCAGCACCAGGACAGGAAGCAATGAGCAGTTCTTC
TRBV5-4,TRBJ2-7,TRBD2,few,CASSQGLAVYEQYF,TGTGCCAGCAGCCAGGGACTAGCGGTCTACGAGCAGTACTTC
TRBV11-3,TRBJ2-3,TRBD1,-,CASSPGQGHTDTQYF,TGTGCCAGCAGTCCGGGACAGGGCCACACAGATACGCAGTATTTT
TRBV30,TRBJ2-3,-,-,CAWSVGPVEGRQYF,TGTGCCTGGAGTGTAGGGCCCGTGGAGGGGAGGCAGTATTTT
TRBV9,TRBJ2-3,TRBD2,once,CASSPRPAGAGRNTQYF,TGTGCCAGCAGCCCGAGACCAGCGGGAGCGGGTAGGAATACGCAGTATTTT
TRBV5-1,TRBJ1-1,-,-,CASSLARNTEAFF,TGCGCCAGCAGCTTGGCCAGGAACACTGAAGCTTTCTTT
TRBV18,TRBJ1-1,-,-,CASSPPLVFRRNTEAFF,TGTGCCAGCTCACCACCGCTAGTCTTTCGGAGGAACACTGAAGCTTTCTTT
TRBV15,TRBJ2-7,-,-,CATSRDVGGHEQYF,TGTGCCACCAGCAGAGATGTTGGGGGCCACGAGCAGTACTTC
TRBV6-5,TRBJ2-1,-,-,CASIRDSYYNEQFF,TGTGCCAGCATCCGGGACTCATATTACAATGAGCAGTTCTTC
TRBV6-6,TRBJ2-2,-,few,CASKGAHGELFF,TGTGCCAGCAAAGGGGCGCACGGGGAGCTGTTTTTT
TRBV11-2,TRBJ2-5,-,-,CASSLESGGPSAQYF,TGTGCCAGCAGCTTAGAATCAGGGGGGCCGAGCGCCCAGTACTTC
TRBV7-3,TRBJ2-6,TRBD2,-,CASSLIAGGANVLTF,TGTGCCAGCAGCTTAATAGCGGGTGGGGCCAACGTCCTGACTTTC
TRBV7-6,TRBJ2-1,TRBD2,-,CASSLEAGGPWDEQFF,TGTGCCAGCAGCTTAGAAGCGGGAGGGCCTTGGGATGAGCAGTTCTTC
TRBV7-8,TRBJ2-5,TRBD2,-,CASRERGLYQETQYF,TGTGCCAGCAGGGAGCGGGGGTTATACCAAGAGACCCAGTACTTC
TRBV23-1,TRBJ2-5,TRBD2,-,CASSHVTSGETQYF,TGCGCCAGCAGTCATGTGACTAGCGGAGAGACCCAGTACTTC
TRBV5-1,TRBJ2-3,-,-,CASSLAKQALLTDTQYF,TGCGCCAGCAGCTTGGCCAAGCAGGCCCTGCTCACAGATACGCAGTATTTT
TRBV28,TRBJ2-5,TRBD1,-,CASSLEGQQETQYF,TGTGCCAGCAGTTTAGAGGGACAGCAAGAGACCCAGTACTTC
TRBV6-5,TRBJ2-7,-,-,CASSYSGGRSEQYF,TGTGCCAGCAGTTACTCCGGGGGGCGCAGCGAGCAGTACTTC
TRBV18,TRBJ1-3,-,-,CASSPQDTSGNTIYF,TGTGCCAGCTCACCACAGGACACCTCTGGAAACACCATATATTTT
TRBV19,TRBJ1-5,-,few,CASSAQYQPQHF,TGTGCCAGTTCCGCCCAGTATCAGCCCCAGCATTTT
TRBV10-2,TRBJ1-2,-,-,CASREVRGGYTF,TGCGCCAGCAGGGAAGTCCGGGGGGGCTACACCTTC
TRBV7-6,TRBJ1-2,-,-,CASSLHRKHGYTF,TGTGCCAGCAGCCTACACAGGAAACATGGCTACACCTTC
TRBV7-7,TRBJ2-5,-,-,CASSLRRTEQETQYF,TGTGCTAGCAGCTTAAGGAGGACGGAACAAGAGACCCAGTACTTC
TRBV7-9,TRBJ2-4,TRBD1,-,CASSPGTGGTKNIQYF,TGTGCCAGCAGCCCCGGGACAGGGGGCACCAAAAACATTCAGTACTTC
TRBV4-3,TRBJ1-2,-,-,CASSQDWQGTNYGYTF,TGCGCCAGCAGCCAAGATTGGCAGGGAACTAACTATGGCTACACCTTT
TRBV6-5,TRBJ1-6,TRBD1,-,CASVRGQGGIQSLHF,TGTGCCAGCGTCCGTGGGCAGGGGGGAATTCAGTCCCTCCACTTT
TRBV4-1,TRBJ1-1,TRBD1,-,CASSHGQGPWTEAFF,TGCGCCAGCAGCCACGGACAGGGGCCCTGGACTGAAGCTTTCTTT
TRBV5-6,TRBJ1-2,TRBD1,once,CASSYDGTDYGYTF,TGTGCCAGCAGCTACGACGGGACAGACTATGGCTACACCTTC
TRBV30,TRBJ2-2,TRBD2,-,CAWRLKAGWRTGELFF,TGTGCCTGGAGACTGAAAGCGGGATGGAGAACCGGGGAGCTGTTTTTT
TRBV5-6,TRBJ1-5,TRBD1,-,CASSPWTGGNQPQHF,TGTGCCAGCAGCCCCTGGACAGGCGGCAATCAGCCCCAGCATTTT
TRBV3-1/TRBV3-2,TRBJ2-7,-,-,CASSQDLLGSSYEQYF,TGTGCCAGCAGCCAAGATTTGTTGGGGAGCTCCTACGAGCAGTACTTC
TRBV6-6,TRBJ1-6,-,-,CASSYSGQTYNSPLHF,TGTGCCAGCAGTTACAGCGGGCAGACCTATAATTCACCCCTCCACTTT
TRBV5-6,TRBJ2-5,-,-,CASSFYRQETQYF,TGTGCCAGCAGCTTTTACCGGCAAGAGACCCAGTACTTC
TRBV7-9,TRBJ2-5,-,-,CASSPWTLGETQYF,TGTGCCAGCAGCCCCTGGACTCTAGGGGAGACCCAGTACTTC
TRBV9,TRBJ2-1,-,-,CASSVGLAFYNEQFF,TGTGCCAGCAGCGTGGGTCTAGCGTTTTACAATGAGCAGTTCTTC
TRBV13,TRBJ2-7,TRBD1,-,CASSLGKDRGYEQYF,TGTGCCAGCAGCTTGGGGAAAGACAGGGGCTACGAGCAGTACTTC
TRBV18,TRBJ2-1,TRBD1,-,CASSPPPGGADNEQFF,TGTGCCAGCTCACCTCCCCCAGGGGGCGCCGACAATGAGCAGTTCTTC
TRBV28,TRBJ2-1,-,-,CASSLSPRLLEQFF,TGTGCCAGCAGTTTATCTCCCAGACTATTAGAGCAGTTCTTC
TRBV6-5,TRBJ1-2,-,few,CASSYSGPGVGYGYTF,TGTGCCAGCAGTTACTCCGGACCAGGGGTAGGATATGGCTACACCTTC
TRBV7-8,TRBJ2-5,-,-,CASNPPRRQETQYF,TGTGCCAGCAACCCCCCACGGAGACAAGAGACCCAGTACTTC
TRBV10-1,TRBJ1-3,TRBD1,-,CASSIRTGGPGNTIYF,TGCGCCAGCAGTATCAGGACAGGGGGCCCTGGAAACACCATATATTTT
TRBV6-5,TRBJ1-1,TRBD1,-,CASSYSNRGYTEAFF,TGTGCCAGCAGTTACTCGAACAGGGGGTATACTGAAGCTTTCTTT
TRBV28,TRBJ2-5,TRBD2,-,CASSLIMAGEGETQYF,TGTGCCAGCAGTTTAATCATGGCGGGAGAGGGGGAGACCCAGTACTTC
TRBV7-2,TRBJ2-5,TRBD1,-,CASSSHTGVLGETQYF,TGTGCCAGCAGCTCGCATACAGGGGTCCTCGGAGAGACCCAGTACTTC